Below are 3 T cell receptor beta chains sequenced from a single sample in a study of shared clonotypes between healthy human individuals. Naive CD8 populations comprised CD45RO-negative cells positively selected for CCR7, excluding terminally differentiated effector memory CD45RA+ cells. Assay used: immunoSEQ multiplex PCR; TCRdb lists only in-frame clones, some missing. The sample has around 1,900,000 clones, 80% to 95% seen once. The specimen sequenced was naive CD8+ T cells from PBMCs. The source of these receptors is a man younger than 35 in good health. Some clones in this sample may be carry-over from other donors' samples.

The CDR3 DNA sequence: TGTGCCAGCAGCTCTGGACAGGGTTCAGATCAGCCCCAGCATTTT. As protein: CASSSGQGSDQPQHF. V usage is TRBV7-9 and J usage is TRBJ1-5, with 8 bases aligning to TRBD1. Germline V gene sequence: CDR1 SEHNR, CDR2 FQNEAQ (reference sequence). This CDR3 region has 15 residues. The V gene end was trimmed by 4 bases and the J gene end by 5 bases; junction bases not matched to a gene: 7.

This sequence joins TRBV7-2 and TRBJ2-3, with 9 bases fitting TRBD2. The CDR3 is 15 residues long. Trimming cost V 3 bases and J 3 bases; bases outside gene matches: 4. Germline V gene sequence: CDR1 SGHTA, CDR2 FQGNSA. CDR3 coding DNA: TGTGCCAGCAGCTTTAGCGGGAGAACAACAGATACGCAGTATTTT. Translation: CASSFSGRTTDTQYF.

The V call is TRBV13, the J call TRBJ2-7; D possibly uses TRBD1 or TRBD2 (5 bases each). CDR1 PRHDT and CDR2 FYEKMQ come from the germline V gene (reference sequence). The CDR3 length is 17 residues. Deletions cut 4 bases from V and 6 bases from J, with 25 bases between. CDR3 loop: CASSSNSFRDGYPEQYF. DNA of the CDR3: TGTGCCAGCAGCTCAAACTCTTTTCGGGACGGATACCCCGAGCAGTACTTC.